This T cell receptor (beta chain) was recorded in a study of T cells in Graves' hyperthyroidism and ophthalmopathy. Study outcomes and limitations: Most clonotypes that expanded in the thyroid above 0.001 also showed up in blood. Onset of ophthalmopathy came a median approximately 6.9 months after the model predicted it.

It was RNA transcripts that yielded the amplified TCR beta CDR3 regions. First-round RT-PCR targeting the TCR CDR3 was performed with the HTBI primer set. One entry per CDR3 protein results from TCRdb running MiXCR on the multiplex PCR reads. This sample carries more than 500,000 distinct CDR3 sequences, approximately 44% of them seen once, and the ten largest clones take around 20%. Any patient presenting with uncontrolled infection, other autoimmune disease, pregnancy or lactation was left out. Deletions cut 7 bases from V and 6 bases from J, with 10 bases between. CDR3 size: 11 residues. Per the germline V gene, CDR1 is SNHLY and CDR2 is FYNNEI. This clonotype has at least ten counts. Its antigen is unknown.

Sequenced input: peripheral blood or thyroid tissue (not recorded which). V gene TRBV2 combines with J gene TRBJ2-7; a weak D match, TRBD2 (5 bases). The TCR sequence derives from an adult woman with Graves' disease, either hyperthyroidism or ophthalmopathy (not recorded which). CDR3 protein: CASTYAGEQYF. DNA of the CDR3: TGTGCCAGCACCTACGCGGGCGAGCAGTACTTC. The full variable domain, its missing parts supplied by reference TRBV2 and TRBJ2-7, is EPEVTQTPSHQVTQMGQEVILRCVPISNHLYFYWYRQILGQKVEFLVSFYNNEISEKSEIFDDQFSVERPDGSNFTLKIRSTKLEDSAMYFCASTYAGEQYFGPGTRLTVT.